The entry that follows covers one TCR beta chain sequence. The antigen remains unidentified. This CDR3 spans 15 amino acids. CDR1 is MNHEY and CDR2 is SMNVEV in the germline V gene (reference sequence). The V segment lost 3 bases and the J segment 8 bases; nucleotides outside the gene matches: 12. The data are from a study of T cell responses to AZD1222 COVID-19 vaccine. The assay was immunoSEQ multiplex PCR, and TCRdb's table has in-frame clones only and misses some. The data hold around 110,000 clones, with around 94% observed a single time. Study-level findings and limits: The peak T cell response came first, and repertoires were sampled only after it.

This sequence joins TRBV27 and TRBJ1-1; TRBD1 aligns across 7 bases. The sequencing used peripheral blood, collected on day 0 of AZD1222 vaccination. The clonotype comes from an adult in good health. CDR3 in amino acids: CASSFQYEGTAEAFF. The CDR3 DNA follows: TGTGCCAGCAGTTTCCAATACGAAGGGACAGCCGAAGCTTTCTTT.